This T cell receptor beta chain came from a study of shared clonotypes between healthy human individuals. Whole-study context: The plates for each donor numbered three CD4 naive, three CD4 memory, two CD8 naive and one CD8 memory.

Study-wide results and caveats: Sampling covered blood only; tissue repertoires likely differ.

As regards this clone: No antigen is known for it.

The table came from immunoSEQ multiplex PCR; TCRdb's copy has only in-frame clones and leaves some out. Of approximately 530,000 clones in the sample, about 96% were seen once. The receptor comes from a woman aged 25 to 45 in good health. Sequenced input: naive CD4+ T cells sorted from blood. Subset defined: CD45RA+ positively selected.

CDR3 sequence: CASSENPAVAYEQYF. In nucleotides, the CDR3 is TGTGCCAGCAGTGAAAACCCAGCTGTAGCCTACGAGCAGTACTTC. This chain joins TRBV6-1 and TRBJ2-7; D gene uncertain. Germline V gene lookup returns CDR1 MNHNS and CDR2 SASEGT. Trimming stripped 2 bases from V and 2 bases from J, with 13 bases between. The CDR3 extends over 15 amino acids.